The clone carrying this T cell receptor beta chain has at least ten counts. Antigen unknown. These data belong to a study of regulatory T cells in long-lasting Graves disease. Study-wide results and caveats: Under persistent disease, TRBV28, TRBJ1-2 and TRBJ2-5 were used preferentially.

Time point indicated: newly diagnosed GD, antithyroid drugs for less than 3 months. RNA extracted from PBMCs served as the sequencing template. According to the study, TCR beta libraries were built with iRepertoire HTBI primers and CDR3-region Arm-PCR. TCRdb re-analysed the multiplex PCR reads in MiXCR, keeping a single row per CDR3 protein. The repertoire consists of about 500,000 distinct CDR3 sequences, with around 15% occurring once and the leading ten covering 12%. Germline V gene data show CDR1 as SGHRS and CDR2 as YFSETQ. V lost 4 bases and J lost 7; bases outside the gene matches: 8. This CDR3 is 16 amino acids long. These data were also reused for a study on T cells in Graves' hyperthyroidism and ophthalmopathy.

This receptor was taken from a middle-aged man with Graves disease. The sequencing here drew on peripheral blood mononuclear cells (PBMCs), taken at new diagnosis, from a patient treated with antithyroid drugs. V is TRBV5-1 and J is TRBJ2-1; TRBD2 matches at 13 bases. In DNA, the CDR3 is TGCGCCAGCAGCAGGACCGGGACTAGCGGGATTAATGAGCAGTTCTTC. It is translated as CASSRTGTSGINEQFF.